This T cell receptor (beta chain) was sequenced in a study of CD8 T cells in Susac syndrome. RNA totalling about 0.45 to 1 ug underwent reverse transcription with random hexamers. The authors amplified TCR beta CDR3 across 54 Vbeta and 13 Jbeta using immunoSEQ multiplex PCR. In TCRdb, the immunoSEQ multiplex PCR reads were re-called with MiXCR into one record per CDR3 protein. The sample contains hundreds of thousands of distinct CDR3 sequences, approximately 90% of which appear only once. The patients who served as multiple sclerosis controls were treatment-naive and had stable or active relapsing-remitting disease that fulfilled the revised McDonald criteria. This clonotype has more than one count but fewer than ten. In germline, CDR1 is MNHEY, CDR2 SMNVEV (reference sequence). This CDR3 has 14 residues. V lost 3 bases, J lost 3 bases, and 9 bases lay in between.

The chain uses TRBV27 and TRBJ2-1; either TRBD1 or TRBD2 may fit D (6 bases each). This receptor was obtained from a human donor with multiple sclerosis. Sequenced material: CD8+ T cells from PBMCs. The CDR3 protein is CASSFGGGYNEQFF. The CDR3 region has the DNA TGTGCCAGCAGTTTTGGAGGGGGCTACAATGAGCAGTTCTTC.